The 6 T cell receptor beta chains below all came from one sample that was sequenced in a study of control samples from healthy donors and cancer patients. Assay: immunoSEQ multiplex PCR; the TCRdb copy retains only in-frame clones and omits some. The data show under 65,000 clones, with around 87% seen just once and more than 9.5% held by the top ten. The sequencing input was PBMCs. These receptors all come from a woman in her fifties or sixties with lung cancer.

The CDR3 spells CASSLNHGGTEAFF. CDR3 bases: TGCGCCAGCAGCTTGAATCACGGGGGCACTGAAGCTTTCTTT. The gene calls are TRBV5-1 and TRBJ1-1; the D gene is possibly TRBD1 (5 bases). Trimming shortened V by 1 base and J by 4 bases, and 11 bases separated the two germline ends. The CDR3 has 14 amino acids. From germline, CDR1 is SGHRS and CDR2 YFSETQ.

The J gene is TRBJ2-7, the V gene TRBV11-3, with 7 bases identical to TRBD1. There are 13 residues in the CDR3. Trimming removed 5 bases from V and 3 bases from J; junction bases left unmatched: 4. Per germline, CDR1 SGHNT and CDR2 YENEEA. The CDR3 bases are TGTGCCAGCAGCCTTGGGACAGACTACGAGCAGTACTTC. It codes for CASSLGTDYEQYF. Full variable domain (rest looked up from reference TRBV11-3 and TRBJ2-7): EAGVVQSPRYKIIEKKQPVAFWCNPISGHNTLYWYLQNLGQGPELLIRYENEEAVDDSQLPKDRFSAERLKGVDSTLKIQPAELGDSAVYLCASSLGTDYEQYFGPGTRLTVT.

The chain carries TRBV7-9 and TRBJ2-3; the D call may be TRBD1 or TRBD2 (5 bases each). Per germline, CDR1 SEHNR and CDR2 FQNEAQ (reference sequence). V was trimmed by 5 bases and J by 11 bases, leaving 14 bases between them. The CDR3 has 12 amino acids. The CDR3 DNA sequence: TGTGCCAGCAGCCCCGGGGCCAAGGGGCAGTATTTT. Translated: CASSPGAKGQYF.

The chain employs TRBV5-1 and TRBJ2-3; D gene ambiguous. This CDR3 has 15 residues. CDR1 is SGHRS, CDR2 YFSETQ, per germline. V was pared by 4 bases and J by 0 bases, with 12 bases between. CDR3 nucleotides: TGCGCCAGCAGCCTCCTAGGGCATAGCACAGATACGCAGTATTTT. Protein: CASSLLGHSTDTQYF.

The rearrangement joins TRBV11-2 to TRBJ1-6, with 7 bases lining up with TRBD1. The CDR3 runs to 13 residues. Germline CDR1 SGHAT, CDR2 FQNNGV. With 4 bases clipped from V and 10 bases from J, the junction kept 4 bases outside the gene matches. The CDR3 loop is CASSYGTASPLHF. In DNA form, the CDR3 reads TGTGCCAGCAGCTACGGGACAGCATCACCCCTCCACTTT. Full variable domain (rest looked up from reference TRBV11-2 and TRBJ1-6): EAGVAQSPRYKIIEKRQSVAFWCNPISGHATLYWYQQILGQGPKLLIQFQNNGVVDDSQLPKDRFSAERLKGVDSTLKIQPAKLEDSAVYLCASSYGTASPLHFGNGTRLTVT.

Only one count was recorded for this clone. V is TRBV6-1 and J is TRBJ2-7; tentatively, D is TRBD2 (5 bases). The CDR3 has 11 residues. The V end lost 2 bases, the J end lost 11 bases, and 10 bases lay between the germline ends. The V gene's germline CDR1 is MNHNS and CDR2 SASEGT. The CDR3, as DNA: TGTGCCAGCAGTGAATTAATGAGGGAGTACTTC. It translates to CASSELMREYF.